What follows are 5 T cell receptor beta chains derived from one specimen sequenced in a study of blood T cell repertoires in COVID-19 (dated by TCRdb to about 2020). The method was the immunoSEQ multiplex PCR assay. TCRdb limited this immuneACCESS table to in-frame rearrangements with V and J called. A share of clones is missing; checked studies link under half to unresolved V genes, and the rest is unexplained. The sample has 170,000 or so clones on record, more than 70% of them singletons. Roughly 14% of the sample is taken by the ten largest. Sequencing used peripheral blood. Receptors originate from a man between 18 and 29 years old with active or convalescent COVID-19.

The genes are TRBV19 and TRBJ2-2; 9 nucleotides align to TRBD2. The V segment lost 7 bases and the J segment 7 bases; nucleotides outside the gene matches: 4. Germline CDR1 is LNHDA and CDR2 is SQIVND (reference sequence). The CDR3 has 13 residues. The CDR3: CASTRLADGELFF. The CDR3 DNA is TGTGCCAGTACCCGACTAGCGGACGGGGAGCTGTTTTTT.

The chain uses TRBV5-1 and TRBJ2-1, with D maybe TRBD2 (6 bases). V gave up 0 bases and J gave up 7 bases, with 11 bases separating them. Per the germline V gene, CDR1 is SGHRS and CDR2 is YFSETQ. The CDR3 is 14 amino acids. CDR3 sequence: CASSLDTSPNEQFF. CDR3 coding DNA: TGCGCCAGCAGCTTGGATACTAGCCCTAATGAGCAGTTCTTC.

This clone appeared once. CDR3 nucleotide sequence: TGTGCCAGCAGTTTATGGTTGGCAGGGGAGCCCTACGAGCAGTACTTC. Its protein is CASSLWLAGEPYEQYF. The chain is built from TRBV27 and TRBJ2-7; TRBD1 is a possible D gene (6 bases). CDR3 length: 16 residues. Trimming cost V 1 base and J 2 bases, with 15 bases left between them. Germline assignment: CDR1 MNHEY and CDR2 SMNVEV (reference sequence).

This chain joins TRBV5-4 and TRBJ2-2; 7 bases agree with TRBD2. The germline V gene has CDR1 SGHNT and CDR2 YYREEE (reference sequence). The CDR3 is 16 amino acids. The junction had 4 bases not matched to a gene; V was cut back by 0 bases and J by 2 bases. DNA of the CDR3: TGTGCCAGCAGCTTGGTTGGGACTACTAACACCGGGGAGCTGTTTTTT. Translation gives CASSLVGTTNTGELFF.

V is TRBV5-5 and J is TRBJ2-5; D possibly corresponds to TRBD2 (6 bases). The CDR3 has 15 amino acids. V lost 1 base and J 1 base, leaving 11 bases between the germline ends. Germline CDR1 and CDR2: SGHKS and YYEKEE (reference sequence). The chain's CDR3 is CASSLQVGGQETQYF. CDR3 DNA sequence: TGTGCCAGCAGCTTGCAGGTGGGGGGCCAAGAGACCCAGTACTTC.